This record looks at one T cell receptor beta chain sequence and its context. This CDR3 has 13 residues. Germline values: CDR1 MNHEY, CDR2 SVGAGI. V lost 4 bases and J 5 bases, leaving 9 bases between the germline ends. The data derive from a study of response to subunit inactivated influenza vaccine. One entry per CDR3 protein results from TCRdb running MiXCR on the RT-PCR reads. This table has under 500,000 distinct CDR3 sequences, approximately 11% appearing once. The material sequenced was PBMCs from blood, taken more than 35 days after vaccination. The chain employs TRBV6-5 and TRBJ2-1; TRBD2 is a possible D gene (5 bases). The sequence derives from a man aged 45-60 years who received an inactivated influenza vaccine. The CDR3 DNA sequence: TGTGCCAGCAGTTCCTACGGGGACAATGAGCAGTTCTTC. It translates to CASSSYGDNEQFF.